This T cell receptor beta chain is from a study of cytomegalovirus exposure and HLA in healthy donors. Study details: The Caucasian-associated ancestry cluster contained 81% of the roughly 400 genotyped donors.

This clone has more than one count but fewer than ten. Its cognate antigen is unknown. Primers for the PCR totalled 60 Vbeta and 13 Jbeta. The table came from immunoSEQ multiplex PCR; TCRdb's copy has only in-frame clones and leaves some out. Among around 150,000 clones, 60% to 80% were seen once, and the ten largest hold about 2.6%. Overall study results and limits: It emerged from a later analysis that several of the most significant clusters appeared to be linked to common viral pathogens. What was likely a sequencing artifact was a cluster of highly shared sequence variants. Per published reports, the classifier diagnosed cytomegalovirus status with high specificity and sensitivity.

V dropped 0 bases and J dropped 5 bases, with 9 bases sitting between them. This CDR3 comprises 15 residues. The germline CDR1 and CDR2 sequences are SGHNT and YYREEE (reference sequence). This chain joins TRBV5-4 and TRBJ1-6; tentative D call: TRBD1 (5 bases). This clonotype originated in a woman in her forties in good health and CMV-seropositive. Input material: PBMCs. This chain's CDR3 is CASSLAGPNNSPLHF. DNA for the CDR3: TGTGCCAGCAGCTTGGCAGGGCCCAATAATTCACCCCTCCACTTT.